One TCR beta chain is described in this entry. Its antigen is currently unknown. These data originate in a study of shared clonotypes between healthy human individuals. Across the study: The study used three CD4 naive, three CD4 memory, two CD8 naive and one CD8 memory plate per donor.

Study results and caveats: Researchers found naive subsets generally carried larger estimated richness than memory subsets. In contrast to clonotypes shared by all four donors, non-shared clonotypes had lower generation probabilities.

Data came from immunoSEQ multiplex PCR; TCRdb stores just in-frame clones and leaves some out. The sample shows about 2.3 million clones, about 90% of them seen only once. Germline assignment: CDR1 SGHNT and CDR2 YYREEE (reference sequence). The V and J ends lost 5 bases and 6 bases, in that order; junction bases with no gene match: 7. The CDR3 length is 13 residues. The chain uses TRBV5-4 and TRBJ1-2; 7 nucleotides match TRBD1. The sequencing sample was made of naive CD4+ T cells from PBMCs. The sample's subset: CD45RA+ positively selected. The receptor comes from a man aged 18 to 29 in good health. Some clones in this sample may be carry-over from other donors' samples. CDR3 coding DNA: TGTGCCAGCAGGTTACAGGGGTGGCATGGCTACACCTTC. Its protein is CASRLQGWHGYTF.